This is a list of T cell receptor beta chains from one sample in a study of T cells in localized non-small cell lung cancer. TCRdb's copy holds only in-frame clones and misses some; the assay was immunoSEQ multiplex PCR. The sample has 35,000 to 45,000 clones; 88% are singletons. The sequences come from peripheral blood, collected before any cancer treatment. The receptors derive from a female donor of 60 years or more with stage I squamous cell lung carcinoma. Both conserved end residues are part of each CDR3. Each record gives: D gene, J gene, clone size, V gene, CDR3 DNA, CDR3 protein. A D gene is named only where the DNA matches it firmly. A row's size may be missing; if present it is once, few, many or a size class.

>TRBD1|TRBJ1-2|.|TRBV27
TGTGCCAGCAGTTTAAGGGTTGGGACAGGGGAGGGTAACTATGGCTACACCTTC
CASSLRVGTGEGNYGYTF
>TRBD2|TRBJ2-1|.|TRBV6-4
TGTGCCAGCAGTGACTCAACTAGCGGGAGTCATGAGCAGTTCTTC
CASSDSTSGSHEQFF
>TRBD2|TRBJ2-1|.|TRBV19
TGTGCCAGTACCCAAAGCGGGAGGGGCAATGAGCAGTTCTTC
CASTQSGRGNEQFF
>TRBD1|TRBJ1-5|.|TRBV19
TGTGCCAGTAGTACGACAGGGGGCGAGCAGCCCCAGCATTTT
CASSTTGGEQPQHF
>.|TRBJ1-1|.|TRBV5-6
TGTGCCAGCAGCTGGGTGGCAGCTCCCATGAACACTGAAGCTTTCTTT
CASSWVAAPMNTEAFF
>TRBD2|TRBJ2-1|.|TRBV5-6
TGTGCCAGCAGCTTGGTGACTAGCGGGGGTGAGCAGTTCTTC
CASSLVTSGGEQFF
>TRBD2|TRBJ2-7|.|TRBV5-1
TGCGCCAGCAGCTTGGTAGCGGGAGCTGGCGAGCAGTACTTC
CASSLVAGAGEQYF
>.|TRBJ2-7|.|TRBV27
TGTGCCAGCAGTTTAACGCGGACGACCTACGAGCAGTACTTC
CASSLTRTTYEQYF
>TRBD1|TRBJ1-1|.|TRBV5-1
TGCGCCAGCGGGACAGGGAGCCGCACTGAAGCTTTCTTT
CASGTGSRTEAFF
>TRBD1|TRBJ1-5|.|TRBV7-9
TGTGCCAGCAGCTTAGTACAGGGGGGGAATCAGCCCCAGCATTTT
CASSLVQGGNQPQHF
>TRBD2|TRBJ2-7|.|TRBV29-1
TGCAGCGTTGCGACTAGCGGGGGGAACGAGCAGTACTTC
CSVATSGGNEQYF
>TRBD2|TRBJ2-1|.|TRBV19
TGTGCCAGTAGATTACTAGCGCCCCTACAAGGTGAGCAGTTCTTC
CASRLLAPLQGEQFF
>.|TRBJ2-1|.|TRBV30
TGTGCCTGGAGTCTTCCCCCCAATGAGCAGTTCTTC
CAWSLPPNEQFF
>.|TRBJ2-2|.|TRBV9
TGTGCCAGCAGCCTACGGACGGCAGGGGGGGAGCTGTTTTTT
CASSLRTAGGELFF
>TRBD2|TRBJ2-1|.|TRBV7-2
TGTGCCAGCAGTGACATAGCGGGAAGCATCCACAATGAGCAGTTCTTC
CASSDIAGSIHNEQFF
>.|TRBJ1-5|few|TRBV7-2
TGTGCCAGCAGCTTAGTGGGGGTAGGCAATCAGCCCCAGCATTTT
CASSLVGVGNQPQHF
>TRBD2|TRBJ2-1|.|TRBV18
TGTGCCAGCTCACCACAAGGACTAGCGGGAGGGGTTGAGCAGTTCTTC
CASSPQGLAGGVEQFF
>.|TRBJ1-1|.|TRBV19
TGTGCCAGTAGTATAGGAGGTTTAGGTTTTGGCACTGAAGCTTTCTTT
CASSIGGLGFGTEAFF
>.|TRBJ2-4|.|TRBV20-1
TGCAGTGCTAGGGTCCAAGTAATTCAGTACTTC
CSARVQVIQYF
>.|TRBJ1-3|.|TRBV7-6
TGTGCCAGCAGCCCAGGGACGGAAGGAAACACCATATATTTT
CASSPGTEGNTIYF
>TRBD2|TRBJ2-2|.|TRBV25-1
TGTGCCAGCAGTGGAGGCAGCGGGATGACCGGGGAGCTGTTTTTT
CASSGGSGMTGELFF
>TRBD1|TRBJ1-3|.|TRBV10-3
TGTGCCATCAGTGAGCAGGGGGCCAAAACGGGAAACACCATATATTTT
CAISEQGAKTGNTIYF
>TRBD1|TRBJ1-1|once|TRBV7-9
TGTGCCAGCAGCTCACAGGGGCTCTACACTGAAGCTTTCTTT
CASSSQGLYTEAFF
>.|TRBJ1-6|.|TRBV7-2
TGTGCCAGCAGCTTAGTTATAGGGGGAGGGTCACCCCTCCACTTT
CASSLVIGGGSPLHF
>.|TRBJ2-7|.|TRBV7-2
TGTGCCAGCACCCCCGGGCAGGGGATCTACGAGCAGTACTTC
CASTPGQGIYEQYF
>.|TRBJ2-2|.|TRBV4-1
TGCGCCAGCAGCCATTTCATTTGGGGAACCGGGGAGCTGTTTTTT
CASSHFIWGTGELFF
>TRBD2|TRBJ2-2|.|TRBV5-1
TGCGCCAGCAGCTCGAGGACTAGCGGGGCCAGGACCGGGGAGCTGTTTTTT
CASSSRTSGARTGELFF
>.|TRBJ1-5|.|TRBV13
TGTGCCAGCAGCTTAGGGCAGCGCAATCAGCCCCAGCATTTT
CASSLGQRNQPQHF
>TRBD2|TRBJ2-3|.|TRBV29-1
TGCAGCGTTGACGGCGGGAGTACGGCAGATACGCAGTATTTT
CSVDGGSTADTQYF
>TRBD2|TRBJ2-7|.|TRBV19
TGTGCCAGTAGTATTTCGACTAGCGAGTACTACGAGCAGTACTTC
CASSISTSEYYEQYF
>.|TRBJ2-3|.|TRBV5-1
TGCGCCAGCAGCTTGGCCGTCGGGACCCTCCGTGATACGCAGTATTTT
CASSLAVGTLRDTQYF
>TRBD1|TRBJ1-4|once|TRBV4-2
TGTGCCAGCAGCCCCACGGGACAGGGGCGCCCCTCGGGTGAAAAACTGTTTTTT
CASSPTGQGRPSGEKLFF
>.|TRBJ1-3|.|TRBV5-1
TGCGCCAGTCGGGAGTCGTCGAACACCATATATTTT
CASRESSNTIYF